This T cell receptor beta chain was observed in a study of neoadjuvant nivolumab and ipilimumab in lung cancer. The data were produced by immunoSEQ multiplex PCR, yet TCRdb's version contains in-frame clones alone and is incomplete. The sample lists approximately 2,000 clones, approximately 83% occurring once. Trimming at V came to 8 bases and at J to 3 bases, leaving 1 base not matched to a gene. Germline V gives CDR1 LNHDA, CDR2 SQIVND (reference sequence). The CDR3 runs 13 residues. This clone showed up just once. The TCR originated in an adult with non-small cell lung cancer. V usage is TRBV19 and J usage is TRBJ2-7; 13 bases are shared with TRBD2. This specimen was adjacent normal lung tissue, taken after neoadjuvant nivolumab, alone or with ipilimumab, at or shortly before surgery. Written as DNA, the CDR3 is TGTGCCAGTCGGACTAGCGGGAGCTACGAGCAGTACTTC. Its protein is CASRTSGSYEQYF.